This T cell receptor beta chain was recorded in a study of cytomegalovirus exposure and HLA in healthy donors. Whole-study results and caveats: Clusters of TCRs from the first cohort tended to co-occur in the 90 to 150 validation repertoires (as a later analysis found).

Concerning this clone: The antigen is not known.

The data were produced by immunoSEQ multiplex PCR, yet TCRdb's version contains in-frame clones alone and is incomplete. The profile covers about 130,000 clones, with roughly nine tenths appearing a single time and about 1.1% taken by the ten largest. V was clipped by 4 bases and J by 9 bases, with 20 bases between them. This CDR3 has 15 residues. The germline CDR1 and CDR2 sequences are SGHTS and YDEGEE. The TCR sequence derives from a woman in her late teens or twenties in good health and CMV-seronegative. The chain couples TRBV5-8 to TRBJ1-5; unclear D gene. The sequencing sample was made of PBMCs. This chain's CDR3 is CASSPLTQVAGPQHF. In DNA, the CDR3 is TGTGCCAGCAGCCCACTGACGCAGGTAGCGGGGCCCCAGCATTTT.